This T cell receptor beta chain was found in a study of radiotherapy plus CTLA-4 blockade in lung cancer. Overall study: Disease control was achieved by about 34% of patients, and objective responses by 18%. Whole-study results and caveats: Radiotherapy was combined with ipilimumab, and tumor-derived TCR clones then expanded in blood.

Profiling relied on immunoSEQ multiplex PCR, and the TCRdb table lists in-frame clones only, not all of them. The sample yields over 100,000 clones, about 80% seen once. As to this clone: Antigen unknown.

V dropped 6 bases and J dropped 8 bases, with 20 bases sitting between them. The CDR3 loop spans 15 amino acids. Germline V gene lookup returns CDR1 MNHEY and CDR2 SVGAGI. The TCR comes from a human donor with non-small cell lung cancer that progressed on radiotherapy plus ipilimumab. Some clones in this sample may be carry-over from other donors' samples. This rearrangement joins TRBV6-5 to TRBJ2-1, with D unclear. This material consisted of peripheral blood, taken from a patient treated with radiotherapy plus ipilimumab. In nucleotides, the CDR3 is TGTGCCAGCAGAGACCTTCAGGCCGGTTCCCATGAGCAGTTCTTC. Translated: CASRDLQAGSHEQFF.